The clone carrying this T cell receptor (beta chain) was seen a handful of times. The antigen remains undetermined. Every patient was affected by relapse after autologous stem cell transplantation, while exposure to brentuximab vedotin was not uniform. This specimen comes from a study of PD-1 blockade in classical Hodgkin lymphoma. Across the whole study: It was nivolumab at 3 mg/kg, given intravenously every 2 weeks, that patients received.

Whole-study results and caveats: Complete responders started with a diversity level that resembled newly diagnosed patients at baseline. Unlike CD8+ TCR diversity, which did not rise significantly by C4D1, CD4+ TCR diversity did. Possible causes of repertoire differences, disease activity or prior therapy, remain undefined.

Trimming removed 3 bases at V and 1 base at J, with 7 bases between. The germline V gene encodes CDR1 SGHDN and CDR2 FVKESK. CDR3 length: 13 residues. The method was immunoSEQ multiplex PCR; TCRdb's version includes in-frame clones alone and lacks a portion of them. This table holds some 100,000 clones, 85% to 90% found once. This clonotype was sampled from a human donor with classical Hodgkin lymphoma. The material sequenced was peripheral blood mononuclear cells (PBMCs), taken before the second cycle of nivolumab. J is TRBJ2-7 and V is TRBV14; either TRBD1 or TRBD2 may supply D (5 bases each). The CDR3, as DNA: TGTGCCAGCAGCCAGGGGGTTTCCTACGAGCAGTACTTC. Translating it yields CASSQGVSYEQYF.